These 3 T cell receptor beta chains came from one sample sequenced in a study of blood T cell repertoires in COVID-19. Assay: immunoSEQ multiplex PCR; the TCRdb copy retains only in-frame clones and omits some. The table includes a few hundred thousand clones, roughly 88% detected once. Sequenced material: PBMCs or T cells enriched from blood (not recorded which). These receptors were collected from a woman between 18 and 30 years old who had been exposed to COVID-19.

The chain's CDR3 is CASSVRTGEISYEQYF. Written as DNA, the CDR3 is TGTGCCAGCAGTGTCCGGACAGGAGAGATCTCCTACGAGCAGTACTTC. The chain links TRBV6-1 to TRBJ2-7; 7 bases are a match to TRBD1. From germline, CDR1 is MNHNS and CDR2 SASEGT. V trimming: 4 bases; J trimming: 0 bases; junction bases outside the gene matches: 9. This CDR3 spans 16 amino acids.

The chain employs TRBV9 and TRBJ2-7, with 9 nucleotides matching TRBD1. With 0 bases clipped from V and 9 bases from J, the junction kept 10 bases outside the gene matches. The germline V gene encodes CDR1 SGDLS and CDR2 YYNGEE. The CDR3 length is 15 residues. As DNA, the CDR3 is TGTGCCAGCAGCGTAGATAAGACAGGGGGATTTAGGCAGTACTTC. Protein: CASSVDKTGGFRQYF.

The chain recombines TRBV18 with TRBJ1-1, with 8 bases that match TRBD1. Germline values: CDR1 KGHSH, CDR2 LQKENI. The CDR3 consists of 16 residues. J gave up 6 bases and V 1 base, and 10 bases lay outside the gene matches. The CDR3 DNA reads as TGTGCCAGCTCACCACTGCCAGGGGGCAAGGGTGCTGAAGCTTTCTTT. Its protein is CASSPLPGGKGAEAFF.